This TCR beta chain is from a study of T cells after yellow fever vaccination. Germline V CDR1 and CDR2: MNHEY, SMNVEV (reference sequence). The CDR3 length is 13 residues. Trimming took 1 base from V and 8 from J, leaving 11 bases between them. A note on this clonotype: The target antigen is unknown.

Making TCR cDNA involved 5'RACE template switching, which added UMIs and a universal primer site. One entry per CDR3 protein, called by TCRdb with MiXCR from the 5' RACE reads. The data contain a few hundred thousand distinct CDR3 sequences, roughly 5% of them singletons. Study-wide results and limits: FACS-sorted repertoires could contain abundant clonotypes contaminating from the bulk population. Booster samples showed a return of most primary-vaccination clones (around 96% CD4, 88% CD8). The secondary response was weaker, and its peak arrived faster, on day 5 versus 15.

This specimen consisted of CD4+ T cells sorted from PBMCs, obtained on the day of the yellow fever booster vaccination. This TCR derives from a man between 18 and 35 years old who received the YFV17D yellow fever vaccine. The rearrangement joins TRBV27 to TRBJ1-2, with D unclear. CDR3 residues: CASSLWATSGYTF. For the CDR3, the DNA is TGTGCCAGCAGTTTATGGGCTACCTCGGGCTACACCTTC.